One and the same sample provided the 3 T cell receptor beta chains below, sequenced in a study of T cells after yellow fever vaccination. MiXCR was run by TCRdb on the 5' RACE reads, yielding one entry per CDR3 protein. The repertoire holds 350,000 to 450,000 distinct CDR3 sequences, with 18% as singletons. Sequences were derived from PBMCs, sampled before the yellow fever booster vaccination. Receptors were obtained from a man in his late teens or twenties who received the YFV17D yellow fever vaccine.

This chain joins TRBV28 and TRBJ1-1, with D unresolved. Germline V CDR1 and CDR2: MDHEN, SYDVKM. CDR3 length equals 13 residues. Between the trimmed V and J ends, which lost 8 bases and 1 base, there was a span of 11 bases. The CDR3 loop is CASGGTGNTEAFF. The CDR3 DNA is TGTGCCAGCGGCGGAACGGGGAACACTGAAGCTTTCTTT.

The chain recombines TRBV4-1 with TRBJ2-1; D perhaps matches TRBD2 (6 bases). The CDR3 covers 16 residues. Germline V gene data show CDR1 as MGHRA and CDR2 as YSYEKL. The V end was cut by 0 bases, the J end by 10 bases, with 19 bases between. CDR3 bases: TGCGCCAGCAGCCAAGAGTGGGGTACTAGCCTGGGGGAGCAGTTCTTC. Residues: CASSQEWGTSLGEQFF.

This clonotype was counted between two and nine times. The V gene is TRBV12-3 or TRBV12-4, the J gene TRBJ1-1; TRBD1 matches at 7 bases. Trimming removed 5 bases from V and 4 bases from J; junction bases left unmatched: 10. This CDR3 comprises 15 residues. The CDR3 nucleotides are TGTGCCAGCAGTCCCAACCCGACAGGGAGCACTGAAGCTTTCTTT. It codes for CASSPNPTGSTEAFF.